This section outlines one T cell receptor beta chain sequence together with its context. What it binds is not known. CDR3 length: 14 amino acids. The V end lost 4 bases, the J end lost 11 bases, and 21 bases lay between the germline ends. Germline V gene data show CDR1 as SGHNT and CDR2 as YYREEE (reference sequence). This sample was taken from a study of cytomegalovirus exposure and HLA in healthy donors. Study at large: Tens of millions of unique TCRs, all from HLA-typed donors, were included in an early release of the data.

It was with 60 Vbeta and 13 Jbeta primers that the PCR ran. TCRdb's copy holds only in-frame clones and misses some; the assay was immunoSEQ multiplex PCR. The table lists about 150,000 clones, 75% to 90% of them singletons, with around 1.6% in the top ten. Study results and caveats: Altogether, some 160 TCR beta chains were recorded as cytomegalovirus-associated. Among CMV-associated TCR beta chains, most appeared HLA-restricted in a later analysis. There were some public TCRs occurring in many donors, but most TCR sequences were rare.

This receptor was obtained from a woman aged 18-29 years in good health and CMV-seronegative. The sequencing sample was made of PBMCs. V usage is TRBV5-4 and J usage is TRBJ2-5; perhaps TRBD1 as D (8 bases). The CDR3 DNA is TGTGCCAGCAGCATGAAGACAGGGGCGGGAGAGCAGTACTTC. It translates to CASSMKTGAGEQYF.